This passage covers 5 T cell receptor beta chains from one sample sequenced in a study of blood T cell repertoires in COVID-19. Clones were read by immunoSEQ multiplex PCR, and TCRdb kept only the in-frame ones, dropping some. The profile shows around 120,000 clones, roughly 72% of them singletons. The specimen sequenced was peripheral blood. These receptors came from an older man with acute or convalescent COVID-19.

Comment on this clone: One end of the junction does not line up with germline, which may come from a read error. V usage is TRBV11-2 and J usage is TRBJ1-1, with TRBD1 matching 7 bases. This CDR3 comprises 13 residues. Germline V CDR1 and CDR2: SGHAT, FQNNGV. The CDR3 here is CASSLDRVQEAFF. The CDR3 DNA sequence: TGTGCCAGCAGCCTAGACAGGGTGCAGGAAGCTTTCTTT.

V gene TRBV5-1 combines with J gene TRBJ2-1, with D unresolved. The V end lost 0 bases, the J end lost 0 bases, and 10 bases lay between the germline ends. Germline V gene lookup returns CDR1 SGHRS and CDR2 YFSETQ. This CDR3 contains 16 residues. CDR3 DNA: TGCGCCAGCAGCTTGGGTTCGTCGAGCTCCTACAATGAGCAGTTCTTC. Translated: CASSLGSSSSYNEQFF.

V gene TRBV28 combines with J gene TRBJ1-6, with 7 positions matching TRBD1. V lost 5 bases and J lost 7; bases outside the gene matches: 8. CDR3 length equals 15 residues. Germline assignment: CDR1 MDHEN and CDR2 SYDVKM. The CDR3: CASSATGTANSPLHF. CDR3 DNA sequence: TGTGCCAGCAGTGCGACCGGGACAGCGAATTCACCCCTCCACTTT.

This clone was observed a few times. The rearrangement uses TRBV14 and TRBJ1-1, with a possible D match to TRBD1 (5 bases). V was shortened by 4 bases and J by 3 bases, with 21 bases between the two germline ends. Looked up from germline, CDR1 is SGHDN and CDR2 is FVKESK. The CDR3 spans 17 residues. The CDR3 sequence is CASSRPRSDRSDTEAFF. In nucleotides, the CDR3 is TGTGCCAGCAGCCGCCCAAGGAGTGACAGATCGGACACTGAAGCTTTCTTT. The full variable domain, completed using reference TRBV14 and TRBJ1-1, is EAGVTQFPSHSVIEKGQTVTLRCDPISGHDNLYWYRRVMGKEIKFLLHFVKESKQDESGMPNNRFLAERTGGTYSTLKVQPAELEDSGVYFCASSRPRSDRSDTEAFFGQGTRLTVV.

CDR3 amino acids: CASSDPGRHNEQFF. CDR3 nucleotides: TGTGCCAGCAGCGACCCCGGGAGGCACAATGAGCAGTTCTTC. The chain combines TRBV7-3 with TRBJ2-1; 7 bases map to TRBD2. The V gene end was trimmed by 5 bases and the J gene end by 5 bases; junction bases not matched to a gene: 6. CDR3 length: 14 amino acids. Germline V gene lookup returns CDR1 SGHTA and CDR2 FQGTGA. Full variable domain (rest looked up from reference TRBV7-3 and TRBJ2-1): GAGVSQTPSNKVTEKGKYVELRCDPISGHTALYWYRQSLGQGPEFLIYFQGTGAADDSGLPNDRFFAVRPEGSVSTLKIQRTERGDSAVYLCASSDPGRHNEQFFGPGTRLTVL.